The next 31 T cell receptor beta chains were all read from a single sample in a study of shared clonotypes between healthy human individuals. The assay was immunoSEQ multiplex PCR, and TCRdb's table has in-frame clones only and misses some. The table lists hundreds of thousands of clones, over 65% of them singletons. The specimen was memory CD4+ T cells sorted from blood. Subset here: CD45RA-negative fraction. These receptor sequences come from a woman under 40 in good health.

The rearrangement uses TRBV18 and TRBJ2-7, with 9 bases lining up with TRBD2. This CDR3 comprises 16 residues. Germline lookup yields CDR1 KGHSH and CDR2 LQKENI. Trimming took 3 bases from V and 4 from J; bases not matched to a gene: 10. The CDR3 bases are TGTGCCAGCTCACCCGCCCAGAGCGGGAGGATTTACGAGCAGTACTTC. The encoded protein is CASSPAQSGRIYEQYF.

The chain combines TRBV28 with TRBJ2-7, with D unresolved. V was pared by 8 bases and J by 3 bases, with 29 bases between. The CDR3 contains 18 residues. From germline, CDR1 is MDHEN and CDR2 SYDVKM. CDR3 residues: CASSPSGVPRQPGYEQYF. In DNA form, the CDR3 reads TGTGCCAGCTCCCCCTCTGGGGTGCCTAGGCAGCCGGGCTACGAGCAGTACTTC. The variable domain in full, with the rest retrieved from reference TRBV28 and TRBJ2-7, is DVKVTQSSRYLVKRTGEKVFLECVQDMDHENMFWYRQDPGLGLRLIYFSYDVKMKEKGDIPEGYSVSREKKERFSLILESASTNQTSMYLCASSPSGVPRQPGYEQYFGPGTRLTVT.

This chain connects TRBV5-4 to TRBJ1-1, with unresolved D. Germline V gives CDR1 SGHNT, CDR2 YYREEE (reference sequence). There are 14 residues in the CDR3. Trimming pared 5 bases from V and 7 bases from J, leaving 18 bases between. The CDR3 DNA reads TGTGCCAGCAGAGTTTGGGGTGGGCAAGGTGAAGCTTTCTTT. It translates to CASRVWGGQGEAFF.

The sample holds a few counts of this clone. The rearrangement links TRBV7-9 to TRBJ2-1, with 10 bases identical to TRBD2. CDR3 length: 15 amino acids. Germline V CDR1 and CDR2: SEHNR, FQNEAQ (reference sequence). With 2 bases clipped from V and 7 bases from J, the junction kept 5 bases outside the gene matches. CDR3 coding DNA: TGTGCCAGCAGCTTAACAGCGGGAGGGCTAAATGAGCAGTTCTTC. Protein: CASSLTAGGLNEQFF. The whole variable domain, remainder taken from reference TRBV7-9 and TRBJ2-1, is DTGVSQNPRHKITKRGQNVTFRCDPISEHNRLYWYRQTLGQGPEFLTYFQNEAQLEKSRLLSDRFSAERPKGSFSTLEIQRTEQGDSAMYLCASSLTAGGLNEQFFGPGTRLTVL.

This clone was seen at least ten times. CDR3 residues: CASSPPSSNVEQFF. As DNA, the CDR3 is TGTGCCAGCTCACCACCGTCTAGCAATGTTGAGCAGTTCTTC. The chain has TRBV18 and TRBJ2-1, with a tentative D call TRBD2 (5 bases). V gave up 0 bases and J gave up 9 bases, with 12 bases separating them. Germline V CDR1 and CDR2: KGHSH, LQKENI. The CDR3 is 14 amino acids.

The chain links TRBV6-5 to TRBJ2-3; 8 bases line up with TRBD2. The J segment lost 6 bases and the V segment lost 7 bases, leaving 9 bases of the junction unmatched. This CDR3 contains 14 residues. Per germline, CDR1 MNHEY and CDR2 SVGAGI. This CDR3 reads CASKVTGGGDTQYF. In nucleotides, the CDR3 is TGTGCCAGCAAGGTTACGGGAGGGGGGGATACGCAGTATTTT.

V and J are TRBV19 and TRBJ2-3; 9 bases match TRBD2. The junction had 17 bases not matched to a gene; V was cut back by 10 bases and J by 3 bases. Germline-derived CDR1 and CDR2 are LNHDA and SQIVND (reference sequence). The CDR3 covers 17 residues. The CDR3 loop is CATRGLAGSSLTDTQYF. The CDR3, as DNA: TGTGCCACCCGGGGGCTAGCGGGATCTTCTTTGACAGATACGCAGTATTTT.

This chain links TRBV5-1 with TRBJ2-5, with D perhaps matching TRBD1 (6 bases). The CDR3 consists of 15 residues. Trimming pared 4 bases from V and 1 base from J, leaving 14 bases between. Germline V gene sequence: CDR1 SGHRS, CDR2 YFSETQ. This chain's CDR3 is CASSEVAGAQETQYF. The CDR3 nucleotides read TGCGCCAGCAGCGAAGTGGCAGGGGCCCAAGAGACCCAGTACTTC.

This clone was seen repeatedly, ten times or more. The V and J genes are TRBV6-1 and TRBJ2-7; no firm D call. The CDR3 spans 16 residues. V was clipped by 3 bases and J by 3 bases, with 18 bases between them. CDR1 is MNHNS, CDR2 SASEGT, per germline. The CDR3 loop is CASSDNLFKGNYEQYF. The CDR3 region has the DNA TGTGCCAGCAGTGATAATCTGTTTAAGGGTAACTACGAGCAGTACTTC.

The CDR3 region is CASSYSSGRDEQFF. CDR3 DNA: TGTGCCAGCAGCTACAGTAGCGGGAGGGATGAGCAGTTCTTC. The rearrangement links TRBV11-3 to TRBJ2-1, with TRBD2 identical over 11 bases. With 4 bases clipped from V and 8 bases from J, the junction kept 4 bases outside the gene matches. CDR1 and CDR2 (germline): SGHNT, YENEEA. The CDR3 loop spans 14 amino acids.

The chain combines TRBV5-8 with TRBJ2-3; 11 bases map to TRBD2. After removal of 5 bases from V and 5 bases from J, the junction contained 7 bases not matched to a gene. The CDR3 covers 15 residues. CDR1 is SGHTS, CDR2 YDEGEE, per germline. The CDR3 region is CASSSGTSGQDTQYF. CDR3 bases: TGTGCCAGCAGTTCCGGGACTAGCGGACAAGATACGCAGTATTTT.

The V call is TRBV5-5, the J call TRBJ2-7, with 10 positions matching TRBD1. Unmatched junction bases numbered 6, after V lost 3 bases and J lost 6 bases. The germline gives CDR1 SGHKS, CDR2 YYEKEE (reference sequence). This CDR3 has 14 amino acids. Here the CDR3 reads CASSSRTGGSEQYF. For the CDR3, the DNA is TGTGCCAGCAGCTCGCGGACAGGGGGTTCCGAGCAGTACTTC.

The sample holds one count of this clone. DNA for the CDR3: TGTGCCAGCAGTTTATCGAGGGCACTAGCCCCATCCTACGAGCAGTACTTC. This encodes CASSLSRALAPSYEQYF. The chain couples TRBV27 to TRBJ2-7, with D maybe TRBD2 (6 bases). The V gene's germline CDR1 is MNHEY and CDR2 SMNVEV (reference sequence). V was trimmed by 0 bases and J by 1 base, leaving 16 bases between them. This CDR3 region has 17 residues.

This chain connects TRBV27 to TRBJ2-7; possible D gene TRBD2, 6 bases. V lost 5 bases, J lost 2 bases, and 13 bases lay in between. CDR3 size: 14 residues. The germline gives CDR1 MNHEY, CDR2 SMNVEV (reference sequence). The CDR3 region is CASSPGLTAYEQYF. The DNA of the CDR3 is TGTGCCAGCAGTCCGGGACTCACAGCCTACGAGCAGTACTTC.

The V gene is TRBV7-3, the J gene TRBJ2-1; 10 bases map to TRBD2. The CDR3 spans 17 residues. The germline CDR1 and CDR2 sequences are SGHTA and FQGTGA. V trimming: 2 bases; J trimming: 4 bases; junction bases outside the gene matches: 8. CDR3 in amino acids: CASSLYSSGGIYNEQFF. CDR3 nucleotide sequence: TGTGCCAGCAGCTTATATTCTAGCGGGGGTATTTACAATGAGCAGTTCTTC.

A single count supports this clone. The rearrangement uses TRBV11-2 and TRBJ2-5, with D possibly being TRBD1 (5 bases). The CDR3 sequence is 14 residues long. The germline V and J ends were trimmed by 4 bases and 5 bases, with 14 bases remaining between them. Germline V gene lookup returns CDR1 SGHAT and CDR2 FQNNGV. The CDR3, as DNA: TGTGCCAGCAGCTGGGCAGGGCATTCTGAGACCCAGTACTTC. Translating it yields CASSWAGHSETQYF.

Only a few counts were recorded for this clone. The V and J genes are TRBV5-6 and TRBJ2-5, with D tentatively TRBD2 (6 bases). Trimming left V 0 bases short and J 11 bases short, with 23 bases between. CDR3 length: 16 residues. The germline V gene has CDR1 SGHDT and CDR2 YYEEEE. The CDR3 spells CASSLARGTFFRGQYF. DNA of the CDR3: TGTGCCAGCAGCTTGGCCCGGGGGACTTTTTTTCGTGGGCAGTACTTC.

The chain is built from TRBV18 and TRBJ1-5, with D perhaps matching TRBD1 (5 bases). CDR1 is KGHSH and CDR2 is LQKENI in the germline V gene. The V gene lost 2 bases and the J gene lost 4 bases, with 9 bases spanning the gap. The CDR3 sequence is 14 residues long. The CDR3 DNA reads TGTGCCAGCTCACCAAGGGCAGGGAATCAGCCCCAGCATTTT. Its translation: CASSPRAGNQPQHF.

The chain recombines TRBV6-1 with TRBJ2-7; D gene ambiguous. Germline V lookup: CDR1 MNHNS, CDR2 SASEGT. V was shortened by 2 bases and J by 3 bases, with 17 bases between the two germline ends. The CDR3 is made up of 16 amino acids. The CDR3 nucleotides are TGTGCCAGCAGTGAACCGAGGTCCCCCAGAAGCTACGAGCAGTACTTC. Translating it yields CASSEPRSPRSYEQYF.

The gene calls are TRBV11-2 and TRBJ2-2, with 8 bases matching TRBD2. Germline values: CDR1 SGHAT, CDR2 FQNNGV. Germline trimming cut 1 base from V and 1 base from J; bases unmatched to any gene: 5. The CDR3 extends over 17 amino acids. The CDR3 DNA is TGTGCCAGCAGCTTAGTATTCAGCGGGGGGAACACCGGGGAGCTGTTTTTT. Translating gives CASSLVFSGGNTGELFF.

The chain couples TRBV10-2 to TRBJ2-7; D is unresolved. V was pared by 6 bases and J by 7 bases, with 19 bases between. Germline V gene sequence: CDR1 WSHSY, CDR2 SAAADI. The CDR3 contains 14 residues. Here the CDR3 reads CASRAPGPMGEQYF. CDR3 coding DNA: TGCGCCAGCAGAGCTCCGGGCCCAATGGGGGAGCAGTACTTC.

The J gene is TRBJ1-1, the V gene TRBV28, with 9 bases matching TRBD1. This CDR3 has 12 amino acids. Germline CDR1 and CDR2: MDHEN and SYDVKM. Trimming removed 6 bases from V and 8 bases from J; junction bases left unmatched: 4. CDR3 amino acids: CASRGGQGEAFF. CDR3 bases: TGTGCCAGCAGAGGGGGACAGGGAGAAGCTTTCTTT.

The chain employs TRBV19 and TRBJ1-5; 9 nucleotides match TRBD1. Germline CDR1 reads LNHDA; CDR2 reads SQIVND (reference sequence). The CDR3 totals 16 residues. V lost 5 bases to trimming and J lost 2 bases; unmatched junction nucleotides: 7. CDR3 sequence (DNA): TGTGCCAGTAGTCGACCGGGACAGGGTGGCAATCAGCCCCAGCATTTT. It yields the protein CASSRPGQGGNQPQHF.

The chain combines TRBV19 with TRBJ1-2, with TRBD1 as a possible D gene (5 bases). V lost 3 bases to trimming and J lost 5 bases, with 13 bases between them. This CDR3 contains 14 residues. Germline V gene sequence: CDR1 LNHDA, CDR2 SQIVND (reference sequence). The CDR3 reads CASSMISQGYGYTF. CDR3 sequence (DNA): TGTGCCAGTAGTATGATTAGCCAGGGATATGGCTACACCTTC.

The chain recombines TRBV4-1 with TRBJ2-7; D ambiguous. CDR3 length: 14 residues. Germline CDR1 reads MGHRA; CDR2 reads YSYEKL. V was cut by 0 bases and J by 3 bases, with 9 bases left in between. The CDR3 here is CASSQDWSDYEQYF. The CDR3 region has the DNA TGCGCCAGCAGCCAAGATTGGAGTGACTACGAGCAGTACTTC.

This chain connects TRBV19 to TRBJ2-1; TRBD2 agrees at 7 bases. This CDR3 has 16 amino acids. CDR1 and CDR2 from the germline V gene are LNHDA and SQIVND (reference sequence). V was clipped by 2 bases and J by 4 bases; unmatched bases: 8. Written as DNA, the CDR3 is TGTGCCAGTAGTATATACGCAGGGAGGGATTACAATGAGCAGTTCTTC. This translates into CASSIYAGRDYNEQFF.

The V call is TRBV7-2, the J call TRBJ1-2, with D possibly TRBD1 on 5 matching bases. The CDR3 runs 15 residues. The germline CDR1 and CDR2 sequences are SGHTA and FQGNSA. V was cut by 5 bases and J by 1 base, with 14 bases left in between. CDR3 DNA sequence: TGTGCCAGCAGCATAACCGGGACCTATAACTATGGCTACACCTTC. Its protein is CASSITGTYNYGYTF.

This clone was seen more than once but under ten times. A much bigger clone sits one base away, suggesting this may be a read error. This rearrangement joins TRBV7-8 to TRBJ2-3; the match to TRBD2 covers 10 bases. The CDR3 covers 14 residues. Germline V CDR1 and CDR2: SGHVS, FQNEAQ. V lost 2 bases, J lost 4 bases, and 0 bases stayed unmatched. CDR3 DNA sequence: TGTGCCAGCAGCTTAAGCGGGAGGGCAGATACGCAGTATTTT. Its translation is CASSLSGRADTQYF.

The gene calls are TRBV11-2 and TRBJ2-7, with 8 nucleotides matching TRBD2. V lost 1 base and J lost 1; bases outside the gene matches: 6. CDR1 and CDR2 from the germline V gene are SGHAT and FQNNGV. The CDR3 is made up of 16 amino acids. Here the CDR3 reads CASSLVGSGKSYEQYF. The CDR3 bases are TGTGCCAGCAGCTTAGTAGGTAGCGGGAAGTCCTACGAGCAGTACTTC.

The chain has TRBV25-1 and TRBJ2-3; D is unclear. The CDR3 runs to 13 residues. The V gene lost 6 bases and the J gene lost 6 bases, with 13 bases spanning the gap. Germline-derived CDR1 and CDR2 are MGHDK and SYGVNS. The CDR3 nucleotides are TGTGCCAGCAGCCGGACCGAAACGGATACGCAGTATTTT. Its translation: CASSRTETDTQYF.

The rearrangement uses TRBV19 and TRBJ2-5; TRBD2 matches at 9 bases. This CDR3 has 14 residues. V lost 5 bases and J lost 2; bases outside the gene matches: 3. The germline gives CDR1 LNHDA, CDR2 SQIVND (reference sequence). Here the CDR3 DNA reads TGTGCCAGTAGTGGACTAGCGTGGCAAGAGACCCAGTACTTC. Protein: CASSGLAWQETQYF.